This TCR beta chain derives from a study of blood T cell repertoires in COVID-19. Study details: Some COVID-19 samples were acute and others convalescent; all came from the United States, Italy and Spain. The cDNA or gDNA used as material had been derived from T cells, B-cell-depleted T cells, or PBMCs.

Per the germline V gene, CDR1 is MGHRA and CDR2 is YSYEKL. Deletions cut 0 bases from V and 3 bases from J, with 9 bases between. The CDR3 covers 14 residues. This clone was seen more than once but under ten times. In the original workflow: Amplifying reference gene primers gave estimates of nucleated cell counts. The data were produced by immunoSEQ multiplex PCR, yet TCRdb's version contains in-frame clones alone and is incomplete. For V, J and clone size, that table is used; D and trimming come from the DNA. There are more than 150,000 clones in the sample; 80% to 90% occur only once, and roughly 8.6% lies in the top ten.

The receptor was isolated from a man aged 60-69 years with acute or convalescent COVID-19. This chain joins TRBV4-1 and TRBJ2-7, with a possible D match to TRBD1 (5 bases). What was sequenced was peripheral blood. DNA of the CDR3: TGCGCCAGCAGCCAAGAAGGGGATAGCTACGAGCAGTACTTC. Translated, it gives CASSQEGDSYEQYF.